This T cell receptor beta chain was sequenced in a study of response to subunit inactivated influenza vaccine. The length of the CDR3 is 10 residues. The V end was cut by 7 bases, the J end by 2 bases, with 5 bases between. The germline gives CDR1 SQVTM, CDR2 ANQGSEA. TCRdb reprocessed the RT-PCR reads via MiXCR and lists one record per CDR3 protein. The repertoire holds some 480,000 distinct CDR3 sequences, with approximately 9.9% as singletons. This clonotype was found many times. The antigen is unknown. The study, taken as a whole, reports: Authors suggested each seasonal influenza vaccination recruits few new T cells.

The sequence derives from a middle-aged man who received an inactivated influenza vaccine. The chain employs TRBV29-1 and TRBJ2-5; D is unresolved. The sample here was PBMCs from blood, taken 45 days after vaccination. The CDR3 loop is CSGGQETQYF. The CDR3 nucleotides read TGCAGCGGGGGTCAAGAGACCCAGTACTTC.